This is a list of T cell receptor beta chains from one sample in a study of blood T cell repertoires in COVID-19. Some clones are missing from TCRdb's copy, which holds only in-frame ones; the method was immunoSEQ multiplex PCR. The sample has 400,000 to 450,000 clones; about 90% are singletons. Sequenced: PBMCs or T cells enriched from blood (not recorded which). These receptors were collected from a man aged 18 to 30 who had recovered from COVID-19. The conserved cysteine and the conserved F or W are not part of the CDR3 here.

J gene	V gene	CDR3 protein
TRBJ2-3	TRBV7-9	ASSVGLAGARDTQY
TRBJ1-1	TRBV30	AWRRTLREAF
TRBJ1-4	TRBV5-4	ASSLSSGQNEKLF
TRBJ2-3	TRBV14	ASSPESDTQY
TRBJ1-1	TRBV10-2	ASRLDTPNTEAF
TRBJ1-5	TRBV19	ASSIGAGSAQPQH
TRBJ2-1	TRBV2	ASSEVAGAYNEQF
TRBJ1-4	TRBV7-2	ASSLRQGEKLF
TRBJ2-7	TRBV6-5	ASMLAGVGYEQY
TRBJ2-2	TRBV11-2	ASSYRATGELF